The rows below give T cell receptor beta chains drawn from one sample of a study of cytomegalovirus exposure and HLA in healthy donors. The method was immunoSEQ multiplex PCR; TCRdb's version includes in-frame clones alone and lacks a portion of them. The table records some 150,000 clones, approximately 80% of them present only once. Material for sequencing was PBMCs. The source is a man younger than 35 in good health and CMV-seropositive. The CDR3 runs from the conserved cysteine through the conserved F or W. Fields, in order: clone size, V gene, D gene, J gene, CDR3 DNA, CDR3 protein. A D gene is named only where the DNA matches it firmly. Not every row has a clone size; where given, it reads once, few, many or a size class.

clone_size: NA; v_call: TRBV27; d_call: NA; j_call: TRBJ1-6; cdr3_nt: TGTGCCAGCAGTTTTTTAAGGAGCTCCTATAATTCACCCCTCCACTTT; cdr3_aa: CASSFLRSSYNSPLHF
clone_size: NA; v_call: TRBV29-1; d_call: TRBD2; j_call: TRBJ2-1; cdr3_nt: TGCAGCGTTCTTAGCGGGAGCTCCTACAATGAGCAGTTCTTC; cdr3_aa: CSVLSGSSYNEQFF
clone_size: once; v_call: TRBV5-4; d_call: TRBD2; j_call: TRBJ2-7; cdr3_nt: TGTGCCAGCAGCTTGGGGGTCGGAAGCGGGGCCTACGAGCAGTACTTC; cdr3_aa: CASSLGVGSGAYEQYF
clone_size: once; v_call: TRBV14; d_call: NA; j_call: TRBJ1-2; cdr3_nt: TGTGCCAGCAGCCAGTCAGGGTTTGGCTACACCTTC; cdr3_aa: CASSQSGFGYTF
clone_size: NA; v_call: TRBV7-9; d_call: TRBD2; j_call: TRBJ2-6; cdr3_nt: TGTGCCAGCAGCCCGGACGCGATGGGGAGGGCCTTTGGGGCCAACGTCCTGACTTTC; cdr3_aa: CASSPDAMGRAFGANVLTF
clone_size: few; v_call: TRBV5-6; d_call: TRBD2; j_call: TRBJ2-1; cdr3_nt: TGTGCCAGCAGCAGCAACCTCCTAGCGGGGGGCGGCAATGAGCAGTTCTTC; cdr3_aa: CASSSNLLAGGGNEQFF
clone_size: NA; v_call: TRBV29-1; d_call: NA; j_call: TRBJ1-4; cdr3_nt: TGCAGCGTCCGCGGACAGACAACAACTAATGAAAAACTGTTTTTT; cdr3_aa: CSVRGQTTTNEKLFF
clone_size: NA; v_call: TRBV5-1; d_call: NA; j_call: TRBJ2-3; cdr3_nt: TGCGCCAGCAGCACCCTCGGGGCGGGGGCCACAGATACGCAGTATTTT; cdr3_aa: CASSTLGAGATDTQYF
clone_size: once; v_call: TRBV5-1; d_call: NA; j_call: TRBJ1-1; cdr3_nt: TGCGCCAGCAGCTTGGCTCTGAACACTGAAGCTTTCTTT; cdr3_aa: CASSLALNTEAFF
clone_size: NA; v_call: TRBV29-1; d_call: TRBD2; j_call: TRBJ2-1; cdr3_nt: TGCAGCGTTAGACGGGCGGGAGGAACCTACAATGAGCAGTTCTTC; cdr3_aa: CSVRRAGGTYNEQFF
clone_size: NA; v_call: TRBV19; d_call: TRBD1; j_call: TRBJ2-7; cdr3_nt: TGTGCCAGTAGTCCCAGGACAGGAACCTACGAGCAGTACTTC; cdr3_aa: CASSPRTGTYEQYF
clone_size: NA; v_call: TRBV4-3; d_call: TRBD1; j_call: TRBJ1-6; cdr3_nt: TGCGCCAGCAGCCAGAACCGGGACAGAGATAATTCACCCCTCCACTTT; cdr3_aa: CASSQNRDRDNSPLHF
clone_size: NA; v_call: TRBV4-3; d_call: NA; j_call: TRBJ2-7; cdr3_nt: TGCGCCAGCAGCCAAGATATCACTAGCTGGAGCGAGCAGTACTTC; cdr3_aa: CASSQDITSWSEQYF
clone_size: NA; v_call: TRBV4-3; d_call: NA; j_call: TRBJ1-2; cdr3_nt: TGCGCCAGCAGCCAAGATCAGGGTTATGGCTACACCTTC; cdr3_aa: CASSQDQGYGYTF
clone_size: NA; v_call: TRBV29-1; d_call: NA; j_call: TRBJ2-1; cdr3_nt: TGCAGCGGGGTGGGGGGGCTGAATGAGCAGTTCTTC; cdr3_aa: CSGVGGLNEQFF
clone_size: NA; v_call: TRBV5-1; d_call: TRBD1; j_call: TRBJ1-2; cdr3_nt: TGCGCCAGCAGCTTGTCTCCTACAGGGGGTGGCTACACCTTC; cdr3_aa: CASSLSPTGGGYTF
clone_size: NA; v_call: TRBV6-5; d_call: NA; j_call: TRBJ2-5; cdr3_nt: TGTGCCAGCAGTTTCGCAGGGATCCCTCAAGAGACCCAGTACTTC; cdr3_aa: CASSFAGIPQETQYF
clone_size: NA; v_call: TRBV6-9; d_call: NA; j_call: TRBJ2-7; cdr3_nt: TGTGTCAGCAGTCCGTCCCGGGACAACTCCTACGAGCAGTACTTC; cdr3_aa: CVSSPSRDNSYEQYF
clone_size: NA; v_call: TRBV19; d_call: TRBD1; j_call: TRBJ1-5; cdr3_nt: TGTGCCAGTAGTCCCCCTGGGACAGGGGCCAATCAGCCCCAGCATTTT; cdr3_aa: CASSPPGTGANQPQHF
clone_size: few; v_call: TRBV25-1; d_call: NA; j_call: TRBJ2-5; cdr3_nt: TGTGCCAGCAGTGAGGACCCCCTCCAGGGGACCCAGTACTTC; cdr3_aa: CASSEDPLQGTQYF
clone_size: few; v_call: TRBV27; d_call: NA; j_call: TRBJ2-5; cdr3_nt: TGTGCCAGCAGTTTATCGAGCCAAGAGACCCAGTACTTC; cdr3_aa: CASSLSSQETQYF
clone_size: NA; v_call: TRBV11-2; d_call: NA; j_call: TRBJ1-2; cdr3_nt: TGTGCCAGCAGCTTAGTTGTGGGGGCCGCATTCCTTTATGGCTACACCTTC; cdr3_aa: CASSLVVGAAFLYGYTF
clone_size: NA; v_call: TRBV5-6; d_call: TRBD1; j_call: TRBJ1-6; cdr3_nt: TGTGCCAGCAGCGGACTGACAGGGGGCAATTCACCCCTCCACTTT; cdr3_aa: CASSGLTGGNSPLHF
clone_size: once; v_call: TRBV25-1; d_call: TRBD2; j_call: TRBJ2-5; cdr3_nt: TGTGCCAGCAGTGACGGGGGGGGCGTCCAAGAGACCCAGTACTTC; cdr3_aa: CASSDGGGVQETQYF
clone_size: once; v_call: TRBV30; d_call: NA; j_call: TRBJ2-1; cdr3_nt: TGTGCCTGGAGCCGGTCAGGCTCGTCTGAGCAGTTCTTC; cdr3_aa: CAWSRSGSSEQFF
clone_size: once; v_call: TRBV6-4; d_call: NA; j_call: TRBJ2-1; cdr3_nt: TGTGCCAGCAGTGATGAGGGAGTCCCGTGGGGTTCCTACAATGAGCAGTTCTTC; cdr3_aa: CASSDEGVPWGSYNEQFF
clone_size: NA; v_call: TRBV7-2; d_call: TRBD1; j_call: TRBJ2-5; cdr3_nt: TGTGCCAGCAGCTCCCCGTTCCAGGGGGAAGAGACCCAGTACTTC; cdr3_aa: CASSSPFQGEETQYF
clone_size: NA; v_call: TRBV5-6; d_call: NA; j_call: TRBJ1-2; cdr3_nt: TGTGCCAGCAGCTTGGGGGGCAGGGATGGCTACACCTTC; cdr3_aa: CASSLGGRDGYTF
clone_size: NA; v_call: TRBV6-5; d_call: TRBD1; j_call: TRBJ1-2; cdr3_nt: TGTGCCAGCAGTTACGACAAGGACAGGGGCTATGGCTACACCTTC; cdr3_aa: CASSYDKDRGYGYTF
clone_size: NA; v_call: TRBV4-1; d_call: NA; j_call: TRBJ2-7; cdr3_nt: TGCGCCAGCAGCCAAGACCAGGGGGGCCTCTACGAGCAGTACTTC; cdr3_aa: CASSQDQGGLYEQYF
clone_size: NA; v_call: TRBV5-1; d_call: TRBD2; j_call: TRBJ2-1; cdr3_nt: TGCGCCAGCAGCTTAACTAGCGGGAGGGGTGAGCAGTTCTTC; cdr3_aa: CASSLTSGRGEQFF
clone_size: NA; v_call: TRBV7-2; d_call: NA; j_call: TRBJ2-7; cdr3_nt: TGTGCCAGCAGCCTAGCGCCGGGTATTCAGTACTTC; cdr3_aa: CASSLAPGIQYF
clone_size: NA; v_call: TRBV9; d_call: NA; j_call: TRBJ2-2; cdr3_nt: TGTGCCAGCAGCGCGCTGGGCCAGACCGGGGAGCTGTTTTTT; cdr3_aa: CASSALGQTGELFF
clone_size: NA; v_call: TRBV5-1; d_call: TRBD2; j_call: TRBJ2-7; cdr3_nt: TGCGCCAGCAGCTTGTTGTCTAGCGGGGGTAACGAGCAGTACTTC; cdr3_aa: CASSLLSSGGNEQYF
clone_size: NA; v_call: TRBV5-6; d_call: NA; j_call: TRBJ1-4; cdr3_nt: TGTGCCAGCAGCTTCACATTCTCAACTAATGAAAAACTGTTTTTT; cdr3_aa: CASSFTFSTNEKLFF
clone_size: NA; v_call: TRBV5-1; d_call: TRBD1; j_call: TRBJ2-5; cdr3_nt: TGCGCCAGCAGCGTGGGACAGCAGCAAGAGACCCAGTACTTC; cdr3_aa: CASSVGQQQETQYF
clone_size: NA; v_call: TRBV5-1; d_call: TRBD2; j_call: TRBJ2-1; cdr3_nt: TGCGCCAGCAGCTTGCGGGTAGCGGGAGGGCCGGGTGAGCAGTTCTTC; cdr3_aa: CASSLRVAGGPGEQFF
clone_size: NA; v_call: TRBV13; d_call: TRBD1; j_call: TRBJ1-2; cdr3_nt: TGTGCCAGCAGCTCGTCCGACAGGGTGTATGGCTACACCTTC; cdr3_aa: CASSSSDRVYGYTF
clone_size: few; v_call: TRBV20-1; d_call: NA; j_call: TRBJ2-7; cdr3_nt: TGCAGTGCTGCACACTACGAGCAGTACTTC; cdr3_aa: CSAAHYEQYF
clone_size: NA; v_call: TRBV21-1; d_call: NA; j_call: TRBJ1-1; cdr3_nt: TGTGCCAGCAGCACGACAGGGCCCACTGAAGCTTTCTTT; cdr3_aa: CASSTTGPTEAFF
clone_size: NA; v_call: TRBV4-3; d_call: NA; j_call: TRBJ1-1; cdr3_nt: TGCGCCAGCAGCCAAGATTCAGGGTTTACTGAAGCTTTCTTT; cdr3_aa: CASSQDSGFTEAFF
clone_size: NA; v_call: TRBV30; d_call: TRBD2; j_call: TRBJ2-1; cdr3_nt: TGTGCCTGGCAAAAGGGACTAGACAATGAGCAGTTCTTC; cdr3_aa: CAWQKGLDNEQFF
clone_size: NA; v_call: TRBV4-1; d_call: NA; j_call: TRBJ2-3; cdr3_nt: TGCGCCAGCAGTCGAGAAGATAGCGTTCTGGGAGGAGATACGCAGTATTTT; cdr3_aa: CASSREDSVLGGDTQYF
clone_size: NA; v_call: TRBV10-3; d_call: TRBD2; j_call: TRBJ2-5; cdr3_nt: TGTGCCATCAGTAACCCGGGACTAGCCGTAGAGACCCAGTACTTC; cdr3_aa: CAISNPGLAVETQYF
clone_size: NA; v_call: TRBV6-1; d_call: TRBD1; j_call: TRBJ1-1; cdr3_nt: TGTGCCAGCAGTGTCCGTGACAGGGGAGACCCGGCGTTCTTT; cdr3_aa: CASSVRDRGDPAFF
clone_size: NA; v_call: TRBV9; d_call: TRBD2; j_call: TRBJ2-1; cdr3_nt: TGTGCCAGCAGCGTAGCTAGCGGGTACAATGAGCAGTTCTTC; cdr3_aa: CASSVASGYNEQFF
clone_size: NA; v_call: TRBV10-2; d_call: NA; j_call: TRBJ2-1; cdr3_nt: TGCGCCAGCAGTTTGGCGGGGGCGTACAATGAGCAGTTCTTC; cdr3_aa: CASSLAGAYNEQFF
clone_size: NA; v_call: TRBV27; d_call: TRBD2; j_call: TRBJ2-7; cdr3_nt: TGTGCCAGCAGGCCCGGGACTAGGGTAACCTACGAGCAGTACTTC; cdr3_aa: CASRPGTRVTYEQYF
clone_size: NA; v_call: TRBV4-1; d_call: NA; j_call: TRBJ1-2; cdr3_nt: TGCGCCAGCAGCCAGCCGCAGGATGATGGCTACACCTTC; cdr3_aa: CASSQPQDDGYTF
clone_size: NA; v_call: TRBV10-3; d_call: NA; j_call: TRBJ1-1; cdr3_nt: TGTGCCATCAGGGGCTTGGGGGGGAAGGATGAAGCTTTCTTT; cdr3_aa: CAIRGLGGKDEAFF
clone_size: NA; v_call: TRBV7-9; d_call: TRBD2; j_call: TRBJ2-3; cdr3_nt: TGTGCCAGCAGCTTCTTGGAGACTAGCGCCACAGATACGCAGTATTTT; cdr3_aa: CASSFLETSATDTQYF
clone_size: NA; v_call: TRBV10-3; d_call: NA; j_call: TRBJ2-1; cdr3_nt: TGTGCCATCAGTGCCCCCAGACTAGAGCCATACAATGAGCAGTTCTTC; cdr3_aa: CAISAPRLEPYNEQFF
clone_size: NA; v_call: TRBV12-2; d_call: NA; j_call: TRBJ2-5; cdr3_nt: TGTGCAAGTCGCTTAAGGGTGACAGAACCAGAGACCCAGTACTTC; cdr3_aa: CASRLRVTEPETQYF
clone_size: NA; v_call: TRBV7-8; d_call: TRBD1; j_call: TRBJ2-7; cdr3_nt: TGTGCCAGCAGCTTAGGGTCATCCGGGACAGCCTCCTACGAGCAGTACTTC; cdr3_aa: CASSLGSSGTASYEQYF
clone_size: NA; v_call: TRBV27; d_call: NA; j_call: TRBJ1-2; cdr3_nt: TGTGCCAGCAGTTTATCAGGAGTTGGGTATGGCTACACCTTC; cdr3_aa: CASSLSGVGYGYTF
clone_size: NA; v_call: TRBV11-2; d_call: TRBD1; j_call: TRBJ1-4; cdr3_nt: TGTGCCAGCAGCCTAGTACAGGGGGCAACTGAAAAACTGTTTTTT; cdr3_aa: CASSLVQGATEKLFF
clone_size: NA; v_call: TRBV29-1; d_call: NA; j_call: TRBJ2-3; cdr3_nt: TGCAGCGTTGAAGCTAGCGTTGGGACAGATACGCAGTATTTT; cdr3_aa: CSVEASVGTDTQYF
clone_size: NA; v_call: TRBV5-1; d_call: TRBD2; j_call: TRBJ2-5; cdr3_nt: TGCGCCAGCAGCTTCCCAGGGAGGGTTGAGACCCAGTACTTC; cdr3_aa: CASSFPGRVETQYF
clone_size: NA; v_call: TRBV6-5; d_call: NA; j_call: TRBJ2-7; cdr3_nt: TGTGCCAGCAGCCCCAGGGGAGTAGTCGACGAGCAGTACTTC; cdr3_aa: CASSPRGVVDEQYF
clone_size: NA; v_call: TRBV5-1; d_call: TRBD2; j_call: TRBJ2-7; cdr3_nt: TGCGCCAGCAGCTTGCCTAGCGGGGGCTACGAGCAGTACTTC; cdr3_aa: CASSLPSGGYEQYF